This entry lists 23 T cell receptor beta chains sequenced from one sample in a study of blood T cells in healthy people across ages. A second PCR of 7 to 11 cycles used a sample-barcoded 5' primer and a J-beta primer mix. Via MiXCR, TCRdb re-called the 5' RACE reads, giving one row per CDR3 protein. Here the sample spans roughly 800,000 distinct CDR3 sequences, around 34% being singletons. Input material: blood. Source of these receptors: a man aged 18 to 30 in good health.

The V gene is TRBV27, the J gene TRBJ2-7, with no clear D. The V end lost 3 bases, the J end lost 0 bases, and 6 bases lay between the germline ends. Germline CDR1 and CDR2: MNHEY and SMNVEV (reference sequence). The CDR3 runs to 13 residues. As DNA, the CDR3 is TGTGCCAGCAGTTTTGCAGCCTCCTACGAGCAGTACTTC. Amino acids: CASSFAASYEQYF.

This clonotype was found many times. The rearrangement links TRBV20-1 to TRBJ2-3, with TRBD1 matching 9 bases. The CDR3 is made up of 14 amino acids. J gave up 2 bases and V 7 bases, and 7 bases lay outside the gene matches. CDR1 DFQATT and CDR2 SNEGSKA come from the germline V gene (reference sequence). The CDR3 region is CSVPGTGLTDTQYF. The CDR3 DNA reads as TGCAGTGTTCCGGGGACAGGGCTCACAGATACGCAGTATTTT.

This clonotype was recorded at least ten times. The rearrangement joins TRBV2 to TRBJ2-3; no clear D gene. The CDR3 extends over 14 amino acids. The V gene lost 6 bases and the J gene lost 0 bases, with 10 bases spanning the gap. Germline CDR1 and CDR2: SNHLY and FYNNEI. The CDR3 nucleotides are TGTGCCAGCAGAAGAGAAGCTAGCACAGATACGCAGTATTTT. Its protein is CASRREASTDTQYF.

The rearrangement joins TRBV27 to TRBJ2-7; tentatively, D is TRBD2 (5 bases). Germline assignment: CDR1 MNHEY and CDR2 SMNVEV (reference sequence). Between the trimmed V and J ends, which lost 0 bases and 1 base, there was a span of 13 bases. CDR3 length: 16 residues. CDR3 residues: CASSLSLAAASYEQYF. For the CDR3, the DNA is TGTGCCAGCAGTTTATCCCTAGCTGCGGCGTCCTACGAGCAGTACTTC.

The V call is TRBV30, the J call TRBJ2-2; D is unclear. V shed 2 bases and J shed 2 bases, with 9 bases lying between them. The CDR3 spans 14 residues. CDR1 is GTSNPN and CDR2 is SVGIG in the germline V gene (reference sequence). CDR3 sequence reads: CAWSLSENTGELFF. The CDR3 DNA follows: TGTGCCTGGAGTCTATCGGAAAACACCGGGGAGCTGTTTTTT.

This clonotype was recorded a few times. The chain carries TRBV12-5 and TRBJ2-3; D gene unclear. V lost 1 base and J 4 bases, leaving 9 bases between the germline ends. CDR3 length: 14 amino acids. Germline-derived CDR1 and CDR2 are LGHNT and FRNRAP. The CDR3 loop reads CASGLGRVPDTQYF. In DNA form, the CDR3 reads TGTGCTAGTGGTTTGGGACGGGTCCCAGATACGCAGTATTTT. The complete variable domain, with remaining parts taken from reference TRBV12-5 and TRBJ2-3, reads DARVTQTPRHKVTEMGQEVTMRCQPILGHNTVFWYRQTMMQGLELLAYFRNRAPLDDSGMPKDRFSAEMPDATLATLKIQPSEPRDSAVYFCASGLGRVPDTQYFGPGTRLTVL.

This clonotype was picked up a small number of times. This chain links TRBV9 with TRBJ2-6; no clear D gene. V was shortened by 1 base and J by 0 bases, with 11 bases between the two germline ends. The CDR3 totals 17 residues. Germline CDR1 reads SGDLS; CDR2 reads YYNGEE. DNA for the CDR3: TGTGCCAGCAGCGTACGCCAGGCCCCCTCTGGGGCCAACGTCCTGACTTTC. Protein: CASSVRQAPSGANVLTF.

This clonotype showed up many times. The chain joins TRBV10-3 to TRBJ2-7, with 10 bases that match TRBD1. Looked up from germline, CDR1 is ENHRY and CDR2 is SYGVKD. This CDR3 comprises 15 residues. Unmatched junction bases numbered 8, after V lost 4 bases and J lost 5 bases. CDR3 protein: CAISGPGQGYNEQYF. The CDR3 DNA reads as TGTGCCATCAGTGGACCGGGACAGGGGTATAACGAGCAGTACTTC.

This clonotype has ten or more counts. The CDR3 sequence is CSARSPGAEQFF. The CDR3 DNA reads as TGCAGTGCTAGGAGCCCCGGCGCTGAGCAGTTCTTC. The gene calls are TRBV20-1 and TRBJ2-1; D remains unclear. Looked up from germline, CDR1 is DFQATT and CDR2 is SNEGSKA (reference sequence). V was clipped by 3 bases and J by 9 bases, with 12 bases between them. The CDR3 is 12 residues long.

This clonotype has more than one count but fewer than ten. V and J are TRBV12-3 or TRBV12-4 and TRBJ1-1, with a tentative D call TRBD1 (5 bases). The germline V and J ends were trimmed by 5 bases and 0 bases, with 7 bases remaining between them. This CDR3 is 13 amino acids long. CDR3 coding DNA: TGTGCCAGCAGTGGGACGATGAACACTGAAGCTTTCTTT. Its protein is CASSGTMNTEAFF.

The V gene is TRBV29-1, the J gene TRBJ2-3, with 8 bases matching TRBD2. This CDR3 is built from 15 residues. CDR1 and CDR2 (germline): SQVTM, ANQGSEA. V lost 3 bases and J lost 0; bases outside the gene matches: 5. The CDR3 sequence is CSVDRTSPSTDTQYF. The CDR3, as DNA: TGCAGCGTTGACCGGACTAGCCCTAGCACAGATACGCAGTATTTT.

This clonotype was found a few times. The chain couples TRBV4-2 to TRBJ2-2; no definite D call. This CDR3 contains 13 residues. Germline V gene lookup returns CDR1 LGHNA and CDR2 YNFKEQ. The V end was cut by 1 base, the J end by 6 bases, with 6 bases between. The CDR3 sequence: CASSQVGSGELFF. The CDR3 nucleotides read TGTGCCAGCAGCCAAGTGGGGTCCGGGGAGCTGTTTTTT.

This clonotype showed up just once. The rearrangement joins TRBV28 to TRBJ1-6, with TRBD1 as a possible D gene (6 bases). Trimming removed 7 bases from V and 3 bases from J, with 13 bases in between. The CDR3 has 15 amino acids. Germline V gene data show CDR1 as MDHEN and CDR2 as SYDVKM. This CDR3 reads CASNPQGFYNSPLHF. CDR3 bases: TGTGCCAGCAACCCTCAGGGGTTCTATAATTCACCCCTCCACTTT.

This clonotype has ten or more counts. The chain employs TRBV29-1 and TRBJ2-7; 9 bases agree with TRBD1. V gave up 6 bases and J gave up 5 bases; unmatched junction bases: 17. CDR3 length equals 16 residues. In germline, CDR1 is SQVTM, CDR2 ANQGSEA. In DNA form, the CDR3 reads TGCAGCGTCCCGAAACCGGGACAGGGTAACCAGGACGAGCAGTACTTC. As protein: CSVPKPGQGNQDEQYF.

This clonotype occurred a few times. The gene calls are TRBV6-2 or TRBV6-3 and TRBJ2-7, with TRBD1 as a possible D gene (5 bases). This CDR3 has 13 residues. CDR1 MNHEY and CDR2 SVGEGT come from the germline V gene. V lost 2 bases and J lost 6, with 11 bases in between. The CDR3 DNA is TGTGCCAGCAGTTACGACATTCAGGGCGAGCAGTACTTC. Amino acid sequence: CASSYDIQGEQYF.

The V gene is TRBV7-9, the J gene TRBJ1-2; 8 positions match TRBD1. CDR3 size: 14 residues. Looked up from germline, CDR1 is SEHNR and CDR2 is FQNEAQ (reference sequence). Losses at the gene ends were 4 bases for V and 8 bases for J; bases not matched to a gene: 9. CDR3 amino acids: CASSSWDRSRGYTF. Here the CDR3 DNA reads TGTGCCAGCAGCTCCTGGGACAGGTCTAGGGGCTACACCTTC.

This clonotype was found many times. The J gene is TRBJ2-5, the V gene TRBV10-3; 9 positions match TRBD1. The germline CDR1 and CDR2 sequences are ENHRY and SYGVKD. Trimming took 2 bases from V and 4 from J; bases not matched to a gene: 8. CDR3 length: 16 amino acids. The CDR3 sequence: CAISETPGTGRETQYF. The CDR3 nucleotides read TGTGCCATCAGTGAGACACCCGGGACAGGGCGAGAGACCCAGTACTTC.

A word on this clonotype: A much larger clone is a single base away; this may be a read error. The chain combines TRBV29-1 with TRBJ2-5; TRBD1 agrees at 9 bases. The CDR3 covers 15 residues. Trimming removed 4 bases from V and 7 bases from J; junction bases left unmatched: 13. CDR1 and CDR2 from the germline V gene are SQVTM and ANQGSEA. The CDR3 bases are TGCAGCGTTGGAAGGGGAGACAGGGGGGGAGGGACCCAGTACTTC. Translation: CSVGRGDRGGGTQYF.

The CDR3 region is CASSIQGANEQYF. For the CDR3, the DNA is TGTGCCAGCAGCATACAGGGAGCCAACGAGCAGTACTTC. The chain uses TRBV6-1 and TRBJ2-7, with D possibly matching TRBD1 (6 bases). This CDR3 contains 13 residues. The germline V and J ends were trimmed by 6 bases and 5 bases, with 14 bases remaining between them. Germline V lookup: CDR1 MNHNS, CDR2 SASEGT.

This clonotype was observed a handful of times. The rearrangement links TRBV7-2 to TRBJ2-3; 8 bases are shared with TRBD1. V dropped 4 bases and J dropped 5; count of bases not matched to a gene: 11. Germline CDR1 and CDR2: SGHTA and FQGNSA. This CDR3 comprises 16 residues. This CDR3 is CASSSGQGWSGDTQYF. CDR3 DNA: TGTGCCAGCAGCTCCGGACAGGGTTGGTCGGGAGATACGCAGTATTTT.

CDR3 bases: TGCGCCAGCAGCTACCAAACAGGGGCTCTAGGCTATGGCTACACCTTC. This sequence encodes CASSYQTGALGYGYTF. The chain is built from TRBV4-1 and TRBJ1-2, with 7 nucleotides matching TRBD1. The length of the CDR3 is 16 residues. Trimming cost V 5 bases and J 4 bases; bases outside gene matches: 13. Germline loops: CDR1 MGHRA, CDR2 YSYEKL.

This clonotype was counted between two and nine times. CDR3 protein: CASSLGFPGRIVRNTEAFF. The CDR3 region has the DNA TGCGCCAGCAGCTTGGGATTCCCGGGACGGATCGTACGCAACACTGAAGCTTTCTTT. The chain couples TRBV5-1 to TRBJ1-1, with D possibly being TRBD1 (5 bases). CDR1 SGHRS and CDR2 YFSETQ come from the germline V gene. The CDR3 covers 19 residues. Trimming left V 0 bases short and J 2 bases short, with 23 bases between.

This CDR3 reads CAISGEVADTEAFF. In DNA form, the CDR3 reads TGTGCCATCAGTGGAGAGGTCGCGGACACTGAAGCTTTCTTT. V usage is TRBV10-3 and J usage is TRBJ1-1; D call uncertain. CDR1 and CDR2 from the germline V gene are ENHRY and SYGVKD. V was clipped by 4 bases and J by 3 bases, with 12 bases between them. This CDR3 has 14 residues.